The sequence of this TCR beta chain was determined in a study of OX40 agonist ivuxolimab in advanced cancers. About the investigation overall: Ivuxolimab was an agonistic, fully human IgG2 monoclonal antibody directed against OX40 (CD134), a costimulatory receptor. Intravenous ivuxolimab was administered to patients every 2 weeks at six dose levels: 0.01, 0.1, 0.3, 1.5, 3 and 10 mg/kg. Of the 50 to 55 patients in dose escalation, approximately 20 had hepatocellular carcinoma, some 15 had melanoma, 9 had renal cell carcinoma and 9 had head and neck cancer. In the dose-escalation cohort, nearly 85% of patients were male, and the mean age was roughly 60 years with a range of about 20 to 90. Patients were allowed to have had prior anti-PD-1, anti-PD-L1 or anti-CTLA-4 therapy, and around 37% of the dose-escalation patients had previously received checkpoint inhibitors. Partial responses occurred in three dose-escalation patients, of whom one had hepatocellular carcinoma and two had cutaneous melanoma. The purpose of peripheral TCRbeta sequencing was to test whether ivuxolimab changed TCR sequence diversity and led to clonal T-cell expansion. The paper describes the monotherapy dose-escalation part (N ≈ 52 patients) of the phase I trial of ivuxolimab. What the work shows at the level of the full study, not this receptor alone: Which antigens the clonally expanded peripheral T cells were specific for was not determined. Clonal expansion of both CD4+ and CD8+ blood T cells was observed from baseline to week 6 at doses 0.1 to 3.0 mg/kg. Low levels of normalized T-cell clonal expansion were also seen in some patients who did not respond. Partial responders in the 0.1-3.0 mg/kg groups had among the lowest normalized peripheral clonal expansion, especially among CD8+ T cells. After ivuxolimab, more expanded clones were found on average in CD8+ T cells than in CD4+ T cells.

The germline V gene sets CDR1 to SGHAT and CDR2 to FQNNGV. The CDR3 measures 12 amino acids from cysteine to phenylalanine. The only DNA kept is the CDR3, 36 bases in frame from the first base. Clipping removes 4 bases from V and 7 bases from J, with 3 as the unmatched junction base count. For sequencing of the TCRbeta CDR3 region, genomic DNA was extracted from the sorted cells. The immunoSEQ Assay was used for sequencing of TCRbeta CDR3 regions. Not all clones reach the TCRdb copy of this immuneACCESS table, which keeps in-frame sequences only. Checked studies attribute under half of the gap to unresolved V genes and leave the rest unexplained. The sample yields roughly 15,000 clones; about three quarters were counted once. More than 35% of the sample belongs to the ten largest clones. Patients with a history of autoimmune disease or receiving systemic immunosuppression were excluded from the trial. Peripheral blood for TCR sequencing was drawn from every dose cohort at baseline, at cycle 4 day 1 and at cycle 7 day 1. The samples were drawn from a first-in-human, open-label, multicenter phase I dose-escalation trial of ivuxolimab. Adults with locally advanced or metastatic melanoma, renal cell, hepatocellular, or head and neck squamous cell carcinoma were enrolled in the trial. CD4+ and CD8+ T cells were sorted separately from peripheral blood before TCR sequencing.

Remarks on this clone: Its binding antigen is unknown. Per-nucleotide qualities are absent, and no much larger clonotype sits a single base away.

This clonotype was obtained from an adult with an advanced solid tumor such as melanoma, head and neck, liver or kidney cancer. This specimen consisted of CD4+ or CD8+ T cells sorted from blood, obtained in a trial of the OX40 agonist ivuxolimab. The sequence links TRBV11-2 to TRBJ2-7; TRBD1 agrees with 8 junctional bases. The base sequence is TGTGCCAGCAGCTCAGGGGACAGGGAGCAGTACTTC. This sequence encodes CASSSGDREQYF. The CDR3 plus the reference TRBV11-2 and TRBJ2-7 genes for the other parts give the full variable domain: EAGVAQSPRYKIIEKRQSVAFWCNPISGHATLYWYQQILGQGPKLLIQFQNNGVVDDSQLPKDRFSAERLKGVDSTLKIQPAKLEDSAVYLCASSSGDREQYFGPGTRLTVT.